This TCR beta chain came from a study of blood T cell repertoires in COVID-19. Study-level background: Researchers got acute and convalescent COVID-19 samples from the United States, Italy and Spain. Sources were T cells, B-cell-depleted T cells, or PBMCs; the material itself was cDNA or gDNA.

The germline V gene has CDR1 SGHKS and CDR2 YYEKEE (reference sequence). CDR3 size: 14 residues. V lost 0 bases and J 4 bases, leaving 10 bases between the germline ends. Authors' data handling: Reference gene primer amplification yielded estimated nucleated cell counts. The assay was immunoSEQ multiplex PCR, and TCRdb's table has in-frame clones only and misses some. From that table come the V and J calls and clone size; the DNA was used to work out D and trimming. The table records about 250,000 clones, 88% of them present only once. The sequence was collected from a man aged 80 or over with acute or convalescent COVID-19. Sequencing used peripheral blood. The chain links TRBV5-5 to TRBJ1-2; D call uncertain. In nucleotides, the CDR3 is TGTGCCAGCAGCTTGGGGGAGAAGGTCTATGGCTACACCTTC. Translating it yields CASSLGEKVYGYTF.